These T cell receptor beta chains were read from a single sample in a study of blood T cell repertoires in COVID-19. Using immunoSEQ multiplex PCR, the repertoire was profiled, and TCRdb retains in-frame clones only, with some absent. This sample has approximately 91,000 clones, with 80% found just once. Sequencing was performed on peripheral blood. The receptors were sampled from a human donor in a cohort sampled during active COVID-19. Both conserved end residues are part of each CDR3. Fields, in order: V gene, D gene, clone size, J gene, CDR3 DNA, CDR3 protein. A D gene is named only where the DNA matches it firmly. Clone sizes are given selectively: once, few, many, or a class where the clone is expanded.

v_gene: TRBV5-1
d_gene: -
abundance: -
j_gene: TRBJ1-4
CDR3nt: TGCGCCAGCAGCTTGGCGGGGGGAAGTAACGAAAAACTGTTTTTT
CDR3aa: CASSLAGGSNEKLFF

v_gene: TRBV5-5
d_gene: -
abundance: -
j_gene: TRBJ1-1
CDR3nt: TGTGCCAGCAGCGCGAACTGGTACAGCCAACAAGGCATTAGGGCTTTCTTT
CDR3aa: CASSANWYSQQGIRAFF

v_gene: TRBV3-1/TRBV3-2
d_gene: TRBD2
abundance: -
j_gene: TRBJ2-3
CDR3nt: TGTGCCAGCAGCCAAGATTTGGGGGAGGGCCTGATCCGCACAGATACGCAGTATTTT
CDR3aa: CASSQDLGEGLIRTDTQYF

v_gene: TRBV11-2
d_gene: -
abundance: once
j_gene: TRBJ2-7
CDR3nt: TGTGCCAGCAGCTTATATTACGAGCAGTACTTC
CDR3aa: CASSLYYEQYF

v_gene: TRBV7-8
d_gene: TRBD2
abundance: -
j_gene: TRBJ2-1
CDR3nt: TGTGCCAGCAGCTCACAAGGTAGCGGGACCACTCGTGAGCAGTTCTTC
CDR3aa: CASSSQGSGTTREQFF

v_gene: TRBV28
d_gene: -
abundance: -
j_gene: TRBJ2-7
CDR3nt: TGTGCCAGCAGTTTATTCCCTACAGGCGAGCAGTACTTC
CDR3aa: CASSLFPTGEQYF

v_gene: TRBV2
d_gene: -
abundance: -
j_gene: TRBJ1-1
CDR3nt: TGTGCCAGCAGTGGGGGAGGGGGTGAAGCTTTCTTT
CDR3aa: CASSGGGGEAFF

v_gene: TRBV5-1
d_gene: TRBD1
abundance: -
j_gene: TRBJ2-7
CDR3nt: TGCGCCAGCAGCTTGACAGGGGGCGAGCAGTACTTC
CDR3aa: CASSLTGGEQYF

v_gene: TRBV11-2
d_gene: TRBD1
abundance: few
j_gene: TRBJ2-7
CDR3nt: TGTGCCAGCAGCTTAGAGGGCAGGGGGCTCTCCTACGAGCAGTACTTC
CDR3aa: CASSLEGRGLSYEQYF

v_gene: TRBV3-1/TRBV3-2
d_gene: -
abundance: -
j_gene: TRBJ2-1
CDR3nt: TGTGCCAGCAGCCAAACGGGGCGGGGCAGGCAGTTCTTC
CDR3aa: CASSQTGRGRQFF

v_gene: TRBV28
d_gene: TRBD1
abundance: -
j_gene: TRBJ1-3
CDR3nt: TGTGCCAGCAGTTTTCAGGGGGCCTCTGGAAACACCATATATTTT
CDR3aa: CASSFQGASGNTIYF

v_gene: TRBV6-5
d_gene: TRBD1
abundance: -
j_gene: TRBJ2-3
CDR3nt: TGTGCCACCTCAATAGACAGGGTAGGGGATACGCAGTATTTT
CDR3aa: CATSIDRVGDTQYF

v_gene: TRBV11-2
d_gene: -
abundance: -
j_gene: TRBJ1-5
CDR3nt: TGTGCCAGCAGCTTAGGGGGCAGGGGAAGCAATCAGCCCCAGCATTTT
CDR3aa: CASSLGGRGSNQPQHF

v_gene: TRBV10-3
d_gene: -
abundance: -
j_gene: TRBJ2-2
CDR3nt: TGTGCCATCAGTGAGTCTGAGTCCCCCGGGGAGCTGTTTTTT
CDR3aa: CAISESESPGELFF

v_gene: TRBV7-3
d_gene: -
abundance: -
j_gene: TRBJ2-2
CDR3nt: TGTGCCAGCAGCTTATACAGGGCGGGCACCGGGGAGCTGTTTTTT
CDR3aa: CASSLYRAGTGELFF

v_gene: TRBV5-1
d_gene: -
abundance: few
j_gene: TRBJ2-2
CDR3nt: TGCGCCAGCAGCATGAGGAGGGGTATCGGGGAGCTGTTTTTT
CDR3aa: CASSMRRGIGELFF

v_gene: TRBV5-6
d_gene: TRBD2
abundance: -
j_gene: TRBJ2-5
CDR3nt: TGTGCCAGCAGCGCGAGGACTAGCGGGTCTGGGAACCAGGAGACCCAGTACTTC
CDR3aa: CASSARTSGSGNQETQYF

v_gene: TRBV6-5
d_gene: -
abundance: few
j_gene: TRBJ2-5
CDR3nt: TGTGCCAGCAGTTTCGGTGGTGTCGATAGAGAGACCCAGTACTTC
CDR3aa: CASSFGGVDRETQYF

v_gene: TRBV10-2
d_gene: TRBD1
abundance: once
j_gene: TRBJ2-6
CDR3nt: TGCGCCAGCAGCGACAGGGGGAATGGGGCCAACGTCCTGACTTTC
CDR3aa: CASSDRGNGANVLTF

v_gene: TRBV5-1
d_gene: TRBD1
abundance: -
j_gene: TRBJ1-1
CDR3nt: TGCGCCAGCAGCTTAAGGACAGGGGGTACTGAAGCTTTCTTT
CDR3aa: CASSLRTGGTEAFF

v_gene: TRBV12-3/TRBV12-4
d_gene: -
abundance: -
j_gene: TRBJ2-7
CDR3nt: TGTGCCAGCAGTTTTTCGGGGTTCTACGAGCAGTACTTC
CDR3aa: CASSFSGFYEQYF

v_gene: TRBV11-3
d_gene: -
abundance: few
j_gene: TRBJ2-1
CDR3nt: TGTGCCAGCAGCTTGGGTGGCAGGAGGACGAGCAATGAGCAGTTCTTC
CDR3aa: CASSLGGRRTSNEQFF